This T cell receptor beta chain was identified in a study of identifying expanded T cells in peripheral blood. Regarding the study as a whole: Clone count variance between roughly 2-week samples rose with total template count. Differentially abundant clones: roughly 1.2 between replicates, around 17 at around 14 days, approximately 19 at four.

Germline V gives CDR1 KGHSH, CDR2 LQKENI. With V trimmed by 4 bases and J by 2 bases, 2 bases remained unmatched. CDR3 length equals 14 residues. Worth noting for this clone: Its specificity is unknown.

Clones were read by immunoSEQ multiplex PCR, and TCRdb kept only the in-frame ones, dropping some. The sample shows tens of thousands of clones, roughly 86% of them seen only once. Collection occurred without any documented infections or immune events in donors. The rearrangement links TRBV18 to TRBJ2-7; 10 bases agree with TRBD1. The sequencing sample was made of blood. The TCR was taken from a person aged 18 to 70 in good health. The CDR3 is CASSLGQGPYEQYF. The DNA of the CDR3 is TGTGCCAGCTCACTGGGACAGGGGCCCTACGAGCAGTACTTC. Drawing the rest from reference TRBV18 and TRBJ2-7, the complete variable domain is NAGVMQNPRHLVRRRGQEARLRCSPMKGHSHVYWYRQLPEEGLKFMVYLQKENIIDESGMPKERFSAEFPKEGPSILRIQQVVRGDSAAYFCASSLGQGPYEQYFGPGTRLTVT.